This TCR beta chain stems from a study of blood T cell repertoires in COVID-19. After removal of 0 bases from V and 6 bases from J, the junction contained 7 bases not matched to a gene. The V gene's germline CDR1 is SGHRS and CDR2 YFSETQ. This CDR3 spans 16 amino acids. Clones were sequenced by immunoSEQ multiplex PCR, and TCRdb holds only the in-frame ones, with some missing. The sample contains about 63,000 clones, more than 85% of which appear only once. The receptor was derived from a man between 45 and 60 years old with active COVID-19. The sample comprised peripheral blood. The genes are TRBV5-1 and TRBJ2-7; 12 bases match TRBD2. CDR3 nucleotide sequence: TGCGCCAGCAGCTTGGCCTCTAGCGGGGGGGCCCGCGAGCAGTACTTC. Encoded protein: CASSLASSGGAREQYF.